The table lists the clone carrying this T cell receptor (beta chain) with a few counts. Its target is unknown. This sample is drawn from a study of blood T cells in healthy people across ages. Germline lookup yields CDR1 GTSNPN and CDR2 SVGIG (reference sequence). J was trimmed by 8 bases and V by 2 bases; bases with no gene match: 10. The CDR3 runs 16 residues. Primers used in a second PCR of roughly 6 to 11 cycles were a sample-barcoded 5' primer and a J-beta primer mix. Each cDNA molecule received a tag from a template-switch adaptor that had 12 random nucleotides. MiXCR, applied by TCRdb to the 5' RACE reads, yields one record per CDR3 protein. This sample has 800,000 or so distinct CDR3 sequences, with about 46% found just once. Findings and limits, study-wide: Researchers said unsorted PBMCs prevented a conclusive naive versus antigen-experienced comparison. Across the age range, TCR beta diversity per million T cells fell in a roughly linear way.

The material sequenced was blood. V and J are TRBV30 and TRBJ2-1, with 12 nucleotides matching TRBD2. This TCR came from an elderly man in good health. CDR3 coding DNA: TGTGCCTGGAGTCAGCGACTAGCGGGAGATGGCGATGAGCAGTTCTTC. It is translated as CAWSQRLAGDGDEQFF.